These T cell receptor beta chains were read from a single sample in a study of shared clonotypes between healthy human individuals. Libraries were prepared by immunoSEQ multiplex PCR; TCRdb keeps only in-frame clonotypes and omits some of them. Of about 2.3 million clones listed, approximately 90% are singletons. Sequencing was done on a sample of naive CD4+ T cells from PBMCs. Receptor source: a young man in good health. Some clones in this sample may be carry-over from other donors' samples. Both conserved end residues are part of each CDR3. The order of the fields is D gene, V gene, J gene, clone size, CDR3 DNA, CDR3 protein. D genes are given only for firm matches. For some rows the clone size is stated as once, few or many, or as a class when expanded; others skip it.

d_call: .
v_call: TRBV5-5
j_call: TRBJ1-2
clone_size: .
cdr3_nt: TGTGCCAGCAGCTGGACAGAGTATGGCTACACCTTC
cdr3_aa: CASSWTEYGYTF

d_call: .
v_call: TRBV7-9
j_call: TRBJ1-1
clone_size: .
cdr3_nt: TGTGCCAGCAGAGAGAGGCCCAACACTGAAGCTTTCTTT
cdr3_aa: CASRERPNTEAFF

d_call: TRBD1
v_call: TRBV9
j_call: TRBJ2-6
clone_size: .
cdr3_nt: TGTGCCAGCAGCAAAGGACAGGGAGACTCTGGGGCCAACGTCCTGACTTTC
cdr3_aa: CASSKGQGDSGANVLTF

d_call: .
v_call: TRBV7-2
j_call: TRBJ1-5
clone_size: .
cdr3_nt: TGTGCCAGCAGCTCGCTGAATCAGCCCCAGCATTTT
cdr3_aa: CASSSLNQPQHF

d_call: TRBD2
v_call: TRBV5-4
j_call: TRBJ2-1
clone_size: .
cdr3_nt: TGTGCCAGCAGCACTGGAGCGGGAGGTGTCAATGAGCAGTTCTTC
cdr3_aa: CASSTGAGGVNEQFF

d_call: .
v_call: TRBV15
j_call: TRBJ2-1
clone_size: .
cdr3_nt: TGTGCCACCAGCAAAACTAGATCCTACAATGAGCAGTTCTTC
cdr3_aa: CATSKTRSYNEQFF

d_call: TRBD1
v_call: TRBV29-1
j_call: TRBJ2-5
clone_size: .
cdr3_nt: TGCAGCGTGGGGGACAGGGTGTACCAAGAGACCCAGTACTTC
cdr3_aa: CSVGDRVYQETQYF

d_call: .
v_call: TRBV10-2
j_call: TRBJ2-3
clone_size: .
cdr3_nt: TGCGCCAGCAGTGCCAAGCAAACGGGGATCACAGATACGCAGTATTTT
cdr3_aa: CASSAKQTGITDTQYF

d_call: .
v_call: TRBV4-1
j_call: TRBJ2-5
clone_size: .
cdr3_nt: TGCGCCAGCAGCCCCCTAGGGCTCGAGGGGGAGAAGACCCAGTACTTC
cdr3_aa: CASSPLGLEGEKTQYF

d_call: TRBD1
v_call: TRBV5-1
j_call: TRBJ2-7
clone_size: .
cdr3_nt: TGCGCCAGCAGCTCGGGACAGGCCCTCGGCGAGCAGTACTTC
cdr3_aa: CASSSGQALGEQYF

d_call: .
v_call: TRBV25-1
j_call: TRBJ2-7
clone_size: .
cdr3_nt: TGTGCCAGCAGTGAATACCCCGGGAGAGGTTCCTACGAGCAGTACTTC
cdr3_aa: CASSEYPGRGSYEQYF

d_call: TRBD1
v_call: TRBV7-3
j_call: TRBJ2-1
clone_size: .
cdr3_nt: TGTGCCAGCAGCTCGGGACAGATCTACAATGAGCAGTTCTTC
cdr3_aa: CASSSGQIYNEQFF

d_call: TRBD1
v_call: TRBV6-5
j_call: TRBJ2-3
clone_size: .
cdr3_nt: TGTGCCAGCCGGGGAACGGGGACAGGGGACTATACGCAGTATTTT
cdr3_aa: CASRGTGTGDYTQYF

d_call: TRBD2
v_call: TRBV19
j_call: TRBJ2-3
clone_size: .
cdr3_nt: TGTGCCAGTAGTAGTTTCCGGGACTACCCAGATACGCAGTATTTT
cdr3_aa: CASSSFRDYPDTQYF

d_call: .
v_call: TRBV6-1
j_call: TRBJ2-5
clone_size: .
cdr3_nt: TGTGCCGCCGCGGGATATGAGACCCAGTACTTC
cdr3_aa: CAAAGYETQYF

d_call: .
v_call: TRBV29-1
j_call: TRBJ2-3
clone_size: .
cdr3_nt: TGCAGCGTTCGAGCACGAGGGGAACCGAGAGATACGCAGTATTTT
cdr3_aa: CSVRARGEPRDTQYF

d_call: TRBD1
v_call: TRBV5-3
j_call: TRBJ1-2
clone_size: .
cdr3_nt: TGTGCCAGAAGCTTGAGGCCCGGGACAGGGGACGGCTACACCTTC
cdr3_aa: CARSLRPGTGDGYTF

d_call: .
v_call: TRBV5-1
j_call: TRBJ2-1
clone_size: .
cdr3_nt: TGCGCCAGCAGCTTGGTCCAGGCCTCCTACAATGAGCAGTTCTTC
cdr3_aa: CASSLVQASYNEQFF

d_call: .
v_call: TRBV9
j_call: TRBJ2-1
clone_size: .
cdr3_nt: TGTGCCAGCAGCGTAGCCCCCTACAATGAGCAGTTCTTC
cdr3_aa: CASSVAPYNEQFF

d_call: TRBD2
v_call: TRBV6-5
j_call: TRBJ2-4
clone_size: .
cdr3_nt: TGTGCCAGCAGTTATAGCAGGGAGGGAGCCAAAAACATTCAGTACTTC
cdr3_aa: CASSYSREGAKNIQYF

d_call: .
v_call: TRBV2
j_call: TRBJ2-1
clone_size: .
cdr3_nt: TGTGCCAGCAGTGAAAGAGGGCAGGTCAATGAGCAGTTCTTC
cdr3_aa: CASSERGQVNEQFF

d_call: TRBD2
v_call: TRBV2
j_call: TRBJ2-3
clone_size: .
cdr3_nt: TGTGCCAGCAGAGTTAGCGGGAGGGCCTGGGAGCAGCAGTATTTT
cdr3_aa: CASRVSGRAWEQQYF

d_call: TRBD1
v_call: TRBV5-1
j_call: TRBJ2-1
clone_size: .
cdr3_nt: TGCGCCAGCAGCTCCCGGGACAGGGTTTTCGTGGGTGAGCAGTTCTTC
cdr3_aa: CASSSRDRVFVGEQFF

d_call: .
v_call: TRBV5-5
j_call: TRBJ1-2
clone_size: .
cdr3_nt: TGTGCCAGCAGCTTGGGGGGCAGGCCTAACTATGGCTACACCTTC
cdr3_aa: CASSLGGRPNYGYTF

d_call: TRBD2
v_call: TRBV19
j_call: TRBJ2-1
clone_size: .
cdr3_nt: TGTGCCAGTAGGCCGGGGGGAGCCCCCTACAATGAGCAGTTCTTC
cdr3_aa: CASRPGGAPYNEQFF

d_call: TRBD2
v_call: TRBV5-1
j_call: TRBJ2-5
clone_size: .
cdr3_nt: TGCGCCAGCAGCTCCCAGGGAGGGGAAGAGACCCAGTACTTC
cdr3_aa: CASSSQGGEETQYF

d_call: TRBD1
v_call: TRBV7-3
j_call: TRBJ2-3
clone_size: .
cdr3_nt: TGTGCCAGCAGCTGGGGGACAGGGGGCACAGATACGCAGTATTTT
cdr3_aa: CASSWGTGGTDTQYF

d_call: .
v_call: TRBV5-1
j_call: TRBJ1-2
clone_size: .
cdr3_nt: TGCGCCAGCAGCTTGGTTTATCGGCAGGGTGATGGCTACACCTTC
cdr3_aa: CASSLVYRQGDGYTF

d_call: TRBD2
v_call: TRBV7-3
j_call: TRBJ2-1
clone_size: once
cdr3_nt: TGTGCCAGCAGCGGAACCGGGGGACTAGCGGGAGGCTCCTACAATGAGCAGTTCTTC
cdr3_aa: CASSGTGGLAGGSYNEQFF

d_call: TRBD2
v_call: TRBV6-5
j_call: TRBJ2-1
clone_size: .
cdr3_nt: TGTGCCAGCAGTACGAGCGGGGGCCGGGCCAATGAGCAGTTCTTC
cdr3_aa: CASSTSGGRANEQFF

d_call: .
v_call: TRBV7-2
j_call: TRBJ1-4
clone_size: .
cdr3_nt: TGTGCCAGCAGCTCGGGGGGTGGGCGCCGGGAAAAACTGTTTTTT
cdr3_aa: CASSSGGGRREKLFF

d_call: .
v_call: TRBV7-3
j_call: TRBJ2-5
clone_size: .
cdr3_nt: TGTGCCAGCAGCTTAGCGCGCCAAGAGACCCAGTACTTC
cdr3_aa: CASSLARQETQYF

d_call: .
v_call: TRBV4-3
j_call: TRBJ2-5
clone_size: .
cdr3_nt: TGCGCCAGCAGCCAAGAGACGGCGACAGAGACCCAGTACTTC
cdr3_aa: CASSQETATETQYF

d_call: TRBD2
v_call: TRBV2
j_call: TRBJ2-1
clone_size: .
cdr3_nt: TGTGCCAGCGGGAGCGGGATAGAATATAATGAGCAGTTCTTC
cdr3_aa: CASGSGIEYNEQFF

d_call: TRBD1
v_call: TRBV30
j_call: TRBJ2-7
clone_size: .
cdr3_nt: TGTGCCTGGAGGAAGGGGACAGGCGGTTCCTACGAGCAGTACTTC
cdr3_aa: CAWRKGTGGSYEQYF

d_call: .
v_call: TRBV6-6
j_call: TRBJ1-2
clone_size: .
cdr3_nt: TGTGCCAGCAGTCTCGCACGGGGAAACCCAAACTATGGCTACACCTTC
cdr3_aa: CASSLARGNPNYGYTF

d_call: TRBD1
v_call: TRBV7-9
j_call: TRBJ1-2
clone_size: .
cdr3_nt: TGTGCCAGCACCGAACAGGGGGTTGGGGCTGGCTACACCTTC
cdr3_aa: CASTEQGVGAGYTF

d_call: .
v_call: TRBV27
j_call: TRBJ1-1
clone_size: .
cdr3_nt: TGTGCCAGCAGTCCGCACAGGGACGGGACTGAAGCTTTCTTT
cdr3_aa: CASSPHRDGTEAFF

d_call: TRBD2
v_call: TRBV2
j_call: TRBJ2-1
clone_size: .
cdr3_nt: TGTGCCAGCACCCCCTTTCTTCTAGCGGGGGACTACAATGAGCAGTTCTTC
cdr3_aa: CASTPFLLAGDYNEQFF

d_call: .
v_call: TRBV4-1
j_call: TRBJ2-5
clone_size: .
cdr3_nt: TGCGCCAGCAGCCAAGATTCCGCGGCCCCCGGCCAAGAGACCCAGTACTTC
cdr3_aa: CASSQDSAAPGQETQYF

d_call: .
v_call: TRBV6-6
j_call: TRBJ1-3
clone_size: once
cdr3_nt: TGTGCCAGCAGTACAGGGTCTGGAAACACCATATATTTT
cdr3_aa: CASSTGSGNTIYF

d_call: TRBD2
v_call: TRBV18
j_call: TRBJ2-3
clone_size: .
cdr3_nt: TGTGCCAGCTCACCGGGACTAGCGGGTTTCACAGATACGCAGTATTTT
cdr3_aa: CASSPGLAGFTDTQYF

d_call: TRBD1
v_call: TRBV29-1
j_call: TRBJ2-1
clone_size: .
cdr3_nt: TGCAGCGTTGAAGATGGGACAGGGCAGAGCAATGAGCAGTTCTTC
cdr3_aa: CSVEDGTGQSNEQFF

d_call: .
v_call: TRBV5-1
j_call: TRBJ1-2
clone_size: .
cdr3_nt: TGCGCCAGCAGCCGAGCGCCCAGCACAGGGTACTATGGCTACACCTTC
cdr3_aa: CASSRAPSTGYYGYTF

d_call: .
v_call: TRBV4-2
j_call: TRBJ2-1
clone_size: .
cdr3_nt: TGTGCCAGCAGCCAAGCATCTGTAGACAATGAGCAGTTCTTC
cdr3_aa: CASSQASVDNEQFF

d_call: .
v_call: TRBV5-1
j_call: TRBJ1-4
clone_size: once
cdr3_nt: TGCGCCAGCAGCTTGGAGAGGGCAACTAATGAAAAACTGTTTTTT
cdr3_aa: CASSLERATNEKLFF

d_call: .
v_call: TRBV5-1
j_call: TRBJ1-2
clone_size: .
cdr3_nt: TGCGCCAGCAGCTTGAGCGGCAGCGTTAACTATGGCTACACCTTC
cdr3_aa: CASSLSGSVNYGYTF

d_call: .
v_call: TRBV18
j_call: TRBJ1-4
clone_size: few
cdr3_nt: TGTGCCAGCTCGGAAGTCGAAAAACTGTTTTTT
cdr3_aa: CASSEVEKLFF

d_call: TRBD1
v_call: TRBV18
j_call: TRBJ2-7
clone_size: .
cdr3_nt: TGTGCCAGCTCCCCTGGGACAGGGGGTATCTACGAGCAGTACTTC
cdr3_aa: CASSPGTGGIYEQYF

d_call: TRBD2
v_call: TRBV4-1
j_call: TRBJ2-4
clone_size: .
cdr3_nt: TGCGCCAGCAGCCAGACTAGACTAGCGGGAGGGCCAGAAGCCAAAAACATTCAGTACTTC
cdr3_aa: CASSQTRLAGGPEAKNIQYF

d_call: .
v_call: TRBV2
j_call: TRBJ2-7
clone_size: .
cdr3_nt: TGTGCCAGCAGTGAAGACGCCGTAGACGGCGAGCAGTACTTC
cdr3_aa: CASSEDAVDGEQYF

d_call: .
v_call: TRBV20-1
j_call: TRBJ2-3
clone_size: .
cdr3_nt: TGCAGTGCTGCACACACAGATACGCAGTATTTT
cdr3_aa: CSAAHTDTQYF

d_call: TRBD1
v_call: TRBV2
j_call: TRBJ2-7
clone_size: .
cdr3_nt: TGTGCCAGCAGTTCGTATACAGGGGTCGAGCAGTACTTC
cdr3_aa: CASSSYTGVEQYF

d_call: TRBD2
v_call: TRBV18
j_call: TRBJ2-1
clone_size: .
cdr3_nt: TGTGCCAGCTCACCAAAGGGACTAGCGGGAGGCTCCTACAATGAGCAGTTCTTC
cdr3_aa: CASSPKGLAGGSYNEQFF

d_call: TRBD2
v_call: TRBV5-1
j_call: TRBJ2-5
clone_size: .
cdr3_nt: TGCGCCAGCAGCTCAAGGACTAGCGGGGCAGGTGTCACCCAGTACTTC
cdr3_aa: CASSSRTSGAGVTQYF

d_call: TRBD2
v_call: TRBV6-6
j_call: TRBJ2-7
clone_size: .
cdr3_nt: TGTGCCAGCAGTTATAGATCGGGAGGGGACTACGAGCAGTACTTC
cdr3_aa: CASSYRSGGDYEQYF

d_call: .
v_call: TRBV7-2
j_call: TRBJ2-7
clone_size: .
cdr3_nt: TGTGCCAGCGCTCCGGAGTGGGGCGCTTCCCTTAGGCAGTACTTC
cdr3_aa: CASAPEWGASLRQYF

d_call: TRBD1
v_call: TRBV15
j_call: TRBJ2-2
clone_size: .
cdr3_nt: TGTGCCACCATCAATACCGACAGGGTAGGCACCGGGGAGCTGTTTTTT
cdr3_aa: CATINTDRVGTGELFF

d_call: TRBD2
v_call: TRBV29-1
j_call: TRBJ2-7
clone_size: .
cdr3_nt: TGCAGCGTGCGCTCTAGCGGGAGCTCCTACGAGCAGTACTTC
cdr3_aa: CSVRSSGSSYEQYF